One sample yielded the 10 T cell receptor beta chains listed below, sequenced in a study of shared clonotypes between healthy human individuals. Data came from immunoSEQ multiplex PCR; TCRdb stores just in-frame clones and leaves some out. Of around 1.1 million clones listed, approximately 75% are singletons. Input material: memory CD4+ T cells from PBMCs. Subset meaning: CD45RA-negative fraction. The receptors here all came from a man aged 18 to 29 in good health. Some clones in this sample may be carry-over from other donors' samples.

V gene TRBV4-2 combines with J gene TRBJ1-3; D is unresolved. Germline V lookup: CDR1 LGHNA, CDR2 YNFKEQ. The V and J ends lost 0 bases and 1 base respectively, with 7 bases between them. There are 15 residues in the CDR3. The CDR3 nucleotides read TGTGCCAGCAGCCAAGAAGGGAGTTCTGGAAACACCATATATTTT. Translation: CASSQEGSSGNTIYF.

This clone came up a few times. The rearrangement uses TRBV28 and TRBJ2-6; D may be TRBD1 (5 bases). Trimming pared 7 bases from V and 0 bases from J, leaving 19 bases between. This CDR3 comprises 18 residues. The germline V gene has CDR1 MDHEN and CDR2 SYDVKM. The CDR3 coding sequence is TGTGCCAGCACCAGAGGCAGGGTAACAAGCTCTGGGGCCAACGTCCTGACTTTC. Translation gives CASTRGRVTSSGANVLTF. The variable domain in full, with the rest retrieved from reference TRBV28 and TRBJ2-6, is DVKVTQSSRYLVKRTGEKVFLECVQDMDHENMFWYRQDPGLGLRLIYFSYDVKMKEKGDIPEGYSVSREKKERFSLILESASTNQTSMYLCASTRGRVTSSGANVLTFGAGSRLTVL.

The chain links TRBV7-3 to TRBJ2-1; D uncertain. Germline values: CDR1 SGHTA, CDR2 FQGTGA. V was pared by 4 bases and J by 9 bases, with 13 bases between. This CDR3 comprises 13 residues. The CDR3 DNA follows: TGTGCCAGCAGCTATGCAGTTGCTGGTGAGCAGTTCTTC. It codes for CASSYAVAGEQFF.

A note on this clone: Other DNA variants within this sample encode the same CDR3. This rearrangement joins TRBV7-2 to TRBJ2-7, with 9 bases aligning to TRBD2. Germline V gene lookup returns CDR1 SGHTA and CDR2 FQGNSA. V gave up 5 bases and J gave up 2 bases; unmatched junction bases: 7. The CDR3 loop spans 15 amino acids. In DNA form, the CDR3 reads TGTGCCAGCAGCGCAGGACTAGCGCTAACCTACGAGCAGTACTTC. Its protein is CASSAGLALTYEQYF.

The rearrangement links TRBV27 to TRBJ1-2; 8 bases align to TRBD1. CDR1 is MNHEY and CDR2 is SMNVEV in the germline V gene (reference sequence). This CDR3 spans 15 amino acids. With V trimmed by 6 bases and J by 6 bases, 12 bases remained unmatched. The CDR3 loop is CASSEGDRSGDGYTF. The CDR3 DNA reads TGTGCCAGCAGCGAAGGGGACAGGTCGGGCGATGGCTACACCTTC.

The chain employs TRBV28 and TRBJ1-5; D unclear. CDR1 is MDHEN, CDR2 SYDVKM, per germline. This CDR3 region has 16 residues. V was cut by 7 bases and J by 3 bases, with 19 bases left in between. Here the CDR3 reads CASTPAAQNNNQPQHF. CDR3 nucleotides: TGTGCCAGCACCCCCGCCGCCCAGAATAACAATCAGCCCCAGCATTTT.

Only a few counts were recorded for this clone. V is TRBV11-2 and J is TRBJ2-2, with D hard to call. Per the germline V gene, CDR1 is SGHAT and CDR2 is FQNNGV. The CDR3 runs to 15 residues. V was trimmed by 5 bases and J by 5 bases, leaving 15 bases between them. CDR3 loop: CASSPSAMGTGELFF. The CDR3 DNA is TGTGCCAGCAGCCCCTCTGCGATGGGGACCGGGGAGCTGTTTTTT.

The V call is TRBV7-3, the J call TRBJ2-1; a weak D match, TRBD1 (6 bases). Germline V lookup: CDR1 SGHTA, CDR2 FQGTGA. Trimming removed 5 bases from V and 9 bases from J, with 23 bases in between. The CDR3 is 16 amino acids. CDR3 residues: CASSPQPTGMVGEQFF. DNA for the CDR3: TGTGCCAGCAGCCCCCAACCCACAGGGATGGTCGGTGAGCAGTTCTTC.

In regard to this clone: Other nucleotide sequences from this sample produce the same CDR3. The chain couples TRBV5-1 to TRBJ2-3, with D uncertain. V lost 0 bases and J 1 base, leaving 6 bases between the germline ends. The CDR3 runs 14 residues. Germline assignment: CDR1 SGHRS and CDR2 YFSETQ. CDR3 DNA: TGCGCCAGCAGCTTGGATCCCGGCACAGATACGCAGTATTTT. It specifies CASSLDPGTDTQYF. The full variable domain, in which reference TRBV5-1 and TRBJ2-3 provide the parts outside the CDR3, is KAGVTQTPRYLIKTRGQQVTLSCSPISGHRSVSWYQQTPGQGLQFLFEYFSETQRNKGNFPGRFSGRQFSNSRSEMNVSTLELGDSALYLCASSLDPGTDTQYFGPGTRLTVL.

In the case of this clone: At the DNA level, this CDR3 is encoded by other sequences in the same sample as well. The chain has TRBV7-2 and TRBJ1-2; D unresolved. Germline V lookup: CDR1 SGHTA, CDR2 FQGNSA. This CDR3 contains 12 residues. Trimming removed 2 bases from V and 4 bases from J, with 5 bases in between. In nucleotides, the CDR3 is TGTGCCAGCAGCTTACAAGGCTATGGCTACACCTTC. Its protein is CASSLQGYGYTF.